This T cell receptor (beta chain) was captured by sequencing in a study of early T cells in non-severe SARS-CoV-2 infection. In the study overall: Sequenced material consisted of bulk RNA (from unsorted whole blood), and chains were unpaired. Study-level findings and limits: Comparison of clonotypes with VDJdb favored anti-spike CD8 responses while missing private and CD4 specificities.

The sample holds many counts of this clonotype. The antigen is unknown. Compared with germline, one end of the junction differs, possibly owing to a read error. Unique molecular identifiers were affixed to single, distinct cDNA molecules. TCRdb re-called the 5' RACE reads through MiXCR, storing one row per CDR3 protein. This sample carries over 45,000 distinct CDR3 sequences, around 6% of them seen once, and the ten largest clones take around 4.3%. Germline assignment: CDR1 MNHNS and CDR2 SASEGT. The CDR3 has 14 residues. Sequencing was done on a sample of whole blood. The chain joins TRBV6-1 to TRBJ1-6, with D uncertain. The receptor comes from an adult who was a healthcare worker with PCR-confirmed SARS-CoV-2 infection or an uninfected control (not recorded which). CDR3 DNA sequence: TGTGCCAGCAGTCAAACACCCCCGGGATCACCCCTCCATTTT. The encoded protein is CASSQTPPGSPLHF.